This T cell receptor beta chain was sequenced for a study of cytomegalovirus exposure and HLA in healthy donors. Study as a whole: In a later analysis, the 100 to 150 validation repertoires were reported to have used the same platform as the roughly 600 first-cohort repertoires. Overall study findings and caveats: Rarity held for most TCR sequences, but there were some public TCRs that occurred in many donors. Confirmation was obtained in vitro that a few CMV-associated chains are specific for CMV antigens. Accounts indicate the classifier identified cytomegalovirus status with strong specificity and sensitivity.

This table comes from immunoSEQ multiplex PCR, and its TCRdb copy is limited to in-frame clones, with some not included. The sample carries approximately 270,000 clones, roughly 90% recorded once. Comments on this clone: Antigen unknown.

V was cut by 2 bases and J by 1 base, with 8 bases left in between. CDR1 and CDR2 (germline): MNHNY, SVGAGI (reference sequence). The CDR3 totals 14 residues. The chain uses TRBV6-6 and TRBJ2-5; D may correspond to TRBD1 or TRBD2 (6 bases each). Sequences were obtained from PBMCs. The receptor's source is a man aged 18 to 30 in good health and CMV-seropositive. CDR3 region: CASSYGGLQETQYF. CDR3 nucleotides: TGTGCCAGCAGTTACGGGGGGCTCCAAGAGACCCAGTACTTC.